These 3 T cell receptor beta chains originate from one sample sequenced in a study of T cells in Graves' hyperthyroidism and ophthalmopathy (dated 2019 in TCRdb). Library generation was performed with multiplex PCR. This sample was sequenced with an Illumina HiSeq 2000. The TCR beta CDR3 regions were amplified from RNA transcripts. A first-round RT-PCR of the TCR CDR3 used the HTBI primer set with the Qiagen OneStep RT-PCR kit. Using fastp at Q25 and MiXCR, TCRdb reprocessed the public reads and kept productive beta chains. Merged by CDR3 protein, the rows form single entries marked with the most common genes and DNA. This sample lists about 130,000 distinct CDR3 sequences; 22% were detected once. More than 60% of the sample goes to the ten largest clones. Sample: blood. Receptor source: a woman aged 45 to 65 with Graves' hyperthyroidism that later progressed to Graves' ophthalmopathy.

This chain uses TRBV28 with TRBJ2-1, with D maybe TRBD2 (5 bases). Germline-derived CDR1 and CDR2 are MDHEN and SYDVKM. This CDR3 contains 15 residues. V was pared by 7 bases and J by 5 bases, with 18 bases between. CDR3 coding DNA: TGTGCCAGCACCATTGACTACACACCAGACAATGAGCAGTTCTTC. It is translated as CASTIDYTPDNEQFF.

This clonotype was seen only a few times. Here the CDR3 DNA reads TGTGCCAGCAGCCCCCCAGGTAGATCTAACTACGAGCAGTACTTC. Protein sequence: CASSPPGRSNYEQYF. J is TRBJ2-7 and V is TRBV3-1; D is undetermined. Trimming cost V 4 bases and J 3 bases, with 16 bases left between them. In germline, CDR1 is LGHDT, CDR2 YNNKEL (reference sequence). The CDR3 consists of 15 residues.

Many counts were recorded for this clonotype. The rearrangement uses TRBV3-1 and TRBJ2-3, with TRBD2 identical over 9 bases. The J segment lost 8 bases and the V segment lost 3 bases, leaving 12 bases of the junction unmatched. Germline CDR1 LGHDT, CDR2 YNNKEL (reference sequence). The CDR3 covers 16 residues. CDR3: CASSQDSSGAIFTQYF. CDR3 DNA: TGTGCCAGCAGCCAGGATTCTAGCGGGGCCATCTTTACGCAGTATTTT.